This TCR beta chain is from a study of CD8+CD57+ T cells in acquired aplastic anemia (dated by TCRdb to about 2018). For the wider study: DNA extracted from sorted CD4+ and CD8+ cells had a mean of around 3.3 ug, with a range of roughly 0.17 to 27.4 ug. CD8+CD57+ expansion was defined as a frequency above the mean frequency observed in healthy subjects. Broader findings and caveats from the paper: Twenty-nine CD8+ CDR3 sequences were shared between patients and controls but appeared highly expressed in patients and within their immunodominant clones. Between patients and healthy controls, no significant difference in CD8+ Simpson's diversity was found (P=0.060).

At least ten counts were recorded for this clonotype. Its antigen target is currently unknown. Base qualities are not provided; no much larger clone lies one nucleotide away. The patients picked for sequencing were ones in whom flow cytometry had shown an expansion of CD8+CD57+ cells. Severe acquired aplastic anemia was diagnosed in all patients according to International Study of Aplastic Anemia and Agranulocytosis and Camitta criteria. No therapy had been received by the patients at the time of blood sampling. In the study, sorted CD4+ and CD8+ blood T cells from patients with severe aplastic anemia and from healthy subjects underwent deep sequencing of TCR repertoires. In the USA, patient enrollment took place under clinicaltrials.gov protocols 00001620, 01623167, 00001397, 00071045, 00081523 and 00961064. Ficoll-Paque density gradient centrifugation was used to isolate peripheral blood mononuclear cells. Before DNA extraction, CD4+ and CD8+ T cells were sorted with FACS or magnetic beads.

From a lookup of the germline V gene (reference sequence), CDR1 and CDR2 are LGHDT and YNNKEL. V is clipped by 3 bases and J by 10 bases, and the sequence between their germline boundaries is 10 bases long. Inclusive of the bounding cysteine and phenylalanine, the CDR3 is 11 residues long. Only the CDR3 part of the read is kept: 33 bases, read in frame from the first base. Profiling of TCR beta VDJ combinations and CDR3 sequences used genomic DNA as the template. TCR repertoire sequencing was run on an Illumina HiSeq 2000. On the study's bioinformatics: TRBV/TRBJ rearrangement plots, CDR3 size and DJ length profiles, and Simpson's diversity index were used to evaluate the repertoires. Whichever DNA sequence was most abundant in the deep sequencing data was defined as the immunodominant clone. CDR3 amino acid sequences were checked for sharing across subjects and were also compared against the VDJdb database and published repertoires. TCRdb passed the public sequencing reads through fastp at Q25 and MiXCR, retaining productive beta sequences. Each record represents a unique CDR3 protein, reported with the most common genes and DNA among its rows. Here the V and J calls rest on TCRdb's processing, not on the authors' analysis. The sample table records 150,000 to 200,000 distinct CDR3 sequences; around half of these occur just once. The leading ten clones occupy approximately 3% of the sample.

The sequence joins TRBV3-1 to TRBJ2-7; there is no confident call for the D gene. This TCR was recovered from a human donor with aplastic anemia. Sequencing input: sorted CD4+, CD8+, or CD8+CD57+ T cells (not recorded which) from PBMCs. The CDR3 reads as follows: CASSQSGDQYF. The DNA is as follows: TGTGCCAGCAGCCAGTCCGGTGACCAGTACTTC.